The rows below give T cell receptor beta chains drawn from one sample of a study of blood T cell repertoires in COVID-19. TCRdb's copy holds only in-frame clones and misses some; the assay was immunoSEQ multiplex PCR. The sample yields about 200,000 clones, under 90% seen once. Source material: peripheral blood. All receptors come from a man aged 50 to 59 with acute or convalescent COVID-19. CDR3s include the opening cysteine and the closing phenylalanine or tryptophan. The order of the fields is D gene, clone size, CDR3 length, V gene, J gene, CDR3 protein, CDR3 DNA. D genes are given only for firm matches. Only part of the rows carry a size: once, few, many, or a class if the clone is expanded.

.	.	15	TRBV2	TRBJ1-5	CASSEMVPGLQPQHF	TGTGCCAGCAGTGAAATGGTGCCAGGGCTTCAGCCCCAGCATTTT
TRBD2	.	14	TRBV6-5	TRBJ2-5	CASRGGWGGETQYF	TGTGCCAGCAGGGGTGGATGGGGGGGAGAGACCCAGTACTTC
TRBD2	once	18	TRBV5-5	TRBJ2-5	CASSLARGGPIPGETQYF	TGTGCCAGCAGCTTGGCTCGCGGGGGGCCAATTCCCGGGGAGACCCAGTACTTC
.	.	14	TRBV6-5	TRBJ2-7	CASRPTASVYEQYF	TGTGCCAGCAGACCGACAGCCTCGGTCTACGAGCAGTACTTC
TRBD2	few	15	TRBV6-5	TRBJ2-3	CASSTGGVHTDTQYF	TGTGCCAGCAGCACCGGGGGGGTACACACAGATACGCAGTATTTT
.	once	14	TRBV5-1	TRBJ1-1	CASRKEAMNTEAFF	TGCGCCAGCAGAAAGGAGGCCATGAACACTGAAGCTTTCTTT
.	few	18	TRBV7-8	TRBJ1-4	CASSLAPDRDTSFEKLFF	TGTGCCAGCAGCTTAGCACCGGACCGGGACACCAGTTTCGAAAAACTGTTTTTT
TRBD1	.	15	TRBV27	TRBJ2-4	CASSFVQGGKNIQYF	TGTGCCAGCAGTTTCGTACAGGGGGGCAAAAACATTCAGTACTTC
TRBD2	.	14	TRBV29-1	TRBJ2-1	CSVEGLAGGDEQFF	TGCAGCGTTGAAGGACTAGCGGGGGGGGATGAGCAGTTCTTC
TRBD1	.	15	TRBV7-9	TRBJ1-2	CASSFARGNFYGYTF	TGTGCCAGCAGCTTCGCCAGGGGGAACTTCTATGGCTACACCTTC
.	.	13	TRBV7-3	TRBJ2-5	CASSLGLSETQYF	TGTGCCAGCAGCTTAGGACTGAGTGAGACCCAGTACTTC
TRBD1	.	14	TRBV5-1	TRBJ2-7	CASSLVGDSYEQYF	TGCGCCAGCAGCTTGGTGGGGGACAGCTACGAGCAGTACTTC
TRBD1	.	15	TRBV19	TRBJ2-2	CASSRWTGATGELFF	TGTGCCAGTAGTAGGTGGACAGGGGCTACCGGGGAGCTGTTTTTT
TRBD2	.	18	TRBV7-9	TRBJ2-4	CASSLTSAGGLAKNIQYF	TGTGCCAGCAGCTTAACCTCGGCGGGGGGGCTAGCCAAAAACATTCAGTACTTC
.	.	15	TRBV6-5	TRBJ1-1	CASSYSGGIKTEAFF	TGTGCCAGCAGTTACTCGGGAGGGATTAAGACTGAAGCTTTCTTT
.	.	11	TRBV7-9	TRBJ2-4	CASSSTDIQYF	TGTGCCAGCAGCTCTACAGACATTCAGTACTTC
TRBD1	.	15	TRBV6-5	TRBJ2-1	CASTWGTGSANEQFF	TGTGCCAGCACCTGGGGGACAGGGAGCGCCAATGAGCAGTTCTTC
.	.	16	TRBV19	TRBJ1-3	CASSILRTSSGNTIYF	TGTGCCAGTAGTATCTTAAGGACAAGCTCTGGAAACACCATATATTTT
.	.	13	TRBV3-1/TRBV3-2	TRBJ1-2	CASSQERNYGYTF	TGTGCCAGCAGCCAAGAACGGAACTATGGCTACACCTTC
TRBD2	.	16	TRBV5-1	TRBJ2-5	CASSSPGAGVQETQYF	TGCGCCAGCAGCTCGCCCGGAGCGGGGGTACAAGAGACCCAGTACTTC
.	.	15	TRBV11-2	TRBJ2-1	CASSSRVRSYNEQFF	TGTGCCAGCAGCTCCCGGGTTCGCTCCTACAATGAGCAGTTCTTC
TRBD1	.	15	TRBV7-8	TRBJ1-5	CASSVGQGHSQPQHF	TGTGCCAGCAGCGTAGGACAGGGGCATAGTCAGCCCCAGCATTTT
.	.	12	TRBV14	TRBJ2-5	CASSLTGGTQYF	TGTGCCAGCAGCCTCACGGGTGGGACCCAGTACTTC
TRBD1	.	15	TRBV5-8	TRBJ1-4	CASSLVGQTNEKLFF	TGTGCCAGCAGCTTGGTGGGACAGACTAATGAAAAACTGTTTTTT
TRBD2	.	19	TRBV11-2	TRBJ2-1	CASSFVGGGRGTSYNEQFF	TGTGCCAGCAGCTTTGTTGGGGGTGGGCGGGGGACTTCCTACAATGAGCAGTTCTTC
TRBD1	.	15	TRBV4-1	TRBJ2-1	CASSPRQGNDNEQFF	TGCGCCAGCAGCCCTCGACAGGGTAACGACAATGAGCAGTTCTTC
.	few	14	TRBV7-2	TRBJ1-1	CASSLQPGDTEAFF	TGTGCCAGCAGCTTACAGCCCGGGGACACTGAAGCTTTCTTT
.	.	13	TRBV28	TRBJ1-1	CASIPTGSQRAFF	TGTGCCAGCATTCCAACAGGGTCCCAGAGGGCTTTCTTT
.	.	14	TRBV5-1	TRBJ1-3	CASSSDLAGNTIYF	TGCGCCAGCAGCTCCGACTTAGCTGGAAACACCATATATTTT
TRBD1	.	16	TRBV6-6	TRBJ1-5	CASLADRGYGNQPQHF	TGTGCCTCCCTAGCGGACAGGGGTTACGGGAATCAGCCCCAGCATTTT
.	.	15	TRBV14	TRBJ2-3	CASSQLSAVGDTQYF	TGTGCCAGCAGCCAATTATCCGCGGTCGGAGATACGCAGTATTTT
.	.	13	TRBV6-5	TRBJ1-5	CASSLQGNQPQHF	TGTGCCAGCAGCCTACAGGGAAATCAGCCCCAGCATTTT
.	.	15	TRBV5-1	TRBJ1-6	CASSDPTNYNSPLHF	TGCGCCAGCAGCGACCCGACAAATTATAATTCACCCCTCCACTTT
.	.	15	TRBV7-8	TRBJ1-1	CASSLEFPQGTEAFF	TGTGCCAGCAGCTTAGAGTTCCCCCAGGGAACTGAAGCTTTCTTT
TRBD1	.	13	TRBV18	TRBJ1-2	CASSEQQGDGYTF	TGTGCCAGCTCTGAACAACAGGGGGACGGCTACACCTTC
.	.	12	TRBV11-2	TRBJ1-2	CAIRGEGYGYTF	TGTGCCATCCGCGGGGAGGGTTATGGCTACACCTTC
.	.	11	TRBV29-1	TRBJ1-2	CSIGQIYGYTF	TGCAGCATTGGACAAATCTATGGCTACACCTTC
TRBD2	.	15	TRBV5-4	TRBJ2-2	CASSLRRTSNGELFF	TGTGCCAGCAGCTTGAGGCGGACTAGTAACGGGGAGCTGTTTTTT
TRBD1	.	17	TRBV15	TRBJ1-6	CATSRGVGDSLNSPLHF	TGTGCCACCAGCAGAGGGGTGGGGGACAGCCTTAATTCACCCCTCCACTTT
.	.	13	TRBV20-1	TRBJ1-4	CSASNTNNEKLFF	TGCAGTGCTAGTAACACGAACAATGAAAAACTGTTTTTT
TRBD2	.	16	TRBV2	TRBJ2-1	CASSAPAGGPYNEQFF	TGTGCCAGCAGTGCTCCGGCGGGGGGCCCCTACAATGAGCAGTTCTTC
TRBD1	once	15	TRBV5-1	TRBJ1-3	CASSNRTGGGNTIYF	TGCGCCAGCAGCAACCGGACAGGGGGAGGAAACACCATATATTTT
TRBD1	.	12	TRBV5-8	TRBJ2-1	CASSLYRGRPFF	TGTGCCAGCAGCCTATACAGGGGGAGGCCGTTCTTC
TRBD2	once	16	TRBV19	TRBJ2-1	CASSIVGLAGDNEQFF	TGTGCCAGTAGTATAGTTGGACTAGCGGGGGACAATGAGCAGTTCTTC
TRBD1	.	14	TRBV5-1	TRBJ1-2	CASSTGQVSDGYTF	TGCGCCAGCAGCACTGGACAGGTTTCGGATGGCTACACCTTC
TRBD2	once	16	TRBV18	TRBJ2-3	CASSIQTGGSTDTQYF	TGTGCCAGCTCAATCCAAACGGGGGGTAGCACAGATACGCAGTATTTT
.	.	16	TRBV27	TRBJ1-2	CASSLRPAGRNYGYTF	TGTGCCAGCAGTTTAAGGCCAGCAGGGAGGAACTATGGCTACACCTTC
TRBD2	.	16	TRBV13	TRBJ2-7	CASSLGPSGGPYEQYF	TGTGCCAGCAGCTTAGGGCCTAGCGGGGGCCCCTACGAGCAGTACTTC
TRBD1	.	16	TRBV5-1	TRBJ2-1	CASSSAGTGSYNEQFF	TGCGCCAGCAGCTCGGCCGGGACAGGGTCCTACAATGAGCAGTTCTTC
.	few	14	TRBV10-1	TRBJ1-4	CASSEGITGEKLFF	TGCGCCAGCAGTGAGGGCATCACAGGGGAAAAACTGTTTTTT
TRBD2	.	15	TRBV15	TRBJ2-1	CATSRGTSGYNEQFF	TGTGCCACCAGCAGAGGGACTAGCGGTTACAATGAGCAGTTCTTC
.	.	14	TRBV3-1/TRBV3-2	TRBJ1-2	CASSQAGENYGYTF	TGTGCCAGCAGCCAAGCGGGGGAGAACTATGGCTACACCTTC
TRBD2	.	15	TRBV5-4	TRBJ2-1	CASSAGTSGINEQFF	TGTGCCAGCAGTGCCGGGACTAGCGGAATCAATGAGCAGTTCTTC
.	once	13	TRBV7-9	TRBJ2-5	CASSLATYETQYF	TGTGCCAGCAGCTTAGCCACATACGAGACCCAGTACTTC
TRBD1	.	19	TRBV5-4	TRBJ1-4	CASSFRQGAWVATNEKLFF	TGTGCCAGCAGCTTCAGGCAGGGGGCATGGGTTGCAACTAATGAAAAACTGTTTTTT
TRBD1	.	14	TRBV18	TRBJ1-1	CASSPGDRGAEAFF	TGTGCCAGCTCACCAGGGGACAGGGGTGCTGAAGCTTTCTTT
.	.	15	TRBV5-4	TRBJ1-1	CASSLILEMNTEAFF	TGTGCCAGCAGCTTGATCTTAGAAATGAACACTGAAGCTTTCTTT
TRBD2	.	15	TRBV5-1	TRBJ2-3	CASSLSSGVTDTQYF	TGCGCCAGCAGCTTGAGTAGCGGGGTCACAGATACGCAGTATTTT
.	.	13	TRBV12-3/TRBV12-4	TRBJ1-5	CASSLRGNQPQHF	TGTGCCAGCAGTTTGCGGGGGAATCAGCCCCAGCATTTT